These 11 T cell receptor beta chains share one sample of origin, sequenced in a study of early T cells in non-severe SARS-CoV-2 infection. MiXCR was run by TCRdb on the 5' RACE reads, yielding one entry per CDR3 protein. Of about 53,000 distinct CDR3 sequences in the sample, 12% were seen once. Sequenced material: whole blood, taken at baseline. The receptors were sampled from an adult who was a healthcare worker with PCR-confirmed SARS-CoV-2 infection or an uninfected control (not recorded which).

This clonotype was recorded many times. The chain employs TRBV2 and TRBJ2-1; 7 positions match TRBD1. With V trimmed by 6 bases and J by 5 bases, 7 bases remained unmatched. The V gene's germline CDR1 is SNHLY and CDR2 FYNNEI. The CDR3 contains 14 residues. DNA for the CDR3: TGTGCCAGCAGGACCGGGACAGACCACAATGAGCAGTTCTTC. Translated: CASRTGTDHNEQFF.

In the case of this clonotype: A junction boundary mismatches the germline segment, possibly from a read error. The chain carries TRBV12-3 or TRBV12-4 and TRBJ2-1; a possible D gene is TRBD2 (5 bases). This CDR3 comprises 13 residues. CDR3 loop: CASGFGESNEQFF. The CDR3 DNA reads TGTGCCAGCGGTTTTGGGGAGTCGAATGAGCAGTTCTTC.

This clonotype has a count of ten or more. The chain employs TRBV7-2 and TRBJ2-2; D possibly corresponds to TRBD2 (6 bases). Germline CDR1 SGHTA, CDR2 FQGNSA. V was trimmed by 3 bases and J by 4 bases, leaving 18 bases between them. CDR3 length: 17 residues. The CDR3 region has the DNA TGTGCCAGCAGCTTCAGCAGCGGGCGGCGAGGCACCGGGGAGCTGTTTTTT. This gives the protein CASSFSSGRRGTGELFF. Variable domain in full (rest from reference TRBV7-2 and TRBJ2-2): GAGVSQSPSNKVTEKGKDVELRCDPISGHTALYWYRQSLGQGLEFLIYFQGNSAPDKSGLPSDRFSAERTGGSVSTLTIQRTQQEDSAVYLCASSFSSGRRGTGELFFGEGSRLTVL.

This clonotype has more than one count but fewer than ten. V is TRBV6-5 and J is TRBJ1-6, with D maybe TRBD1 (5 bases). Germline values: CDR1 MNHEY, CDR2 SVGAGI. There are 15 residues in the CDR3. V lost 7 bases to trimming and J lost 0 bases, with 10 bases between them. The CDR3 nucleotides read TGTGCCAGCAATACCCAGGGCTCCTATAATTCACCCCTCCACTTT. Amino acid sequence: CASNTQGSYNSPLHF.

This chain connects TRBV4-3 to TRBJ2-2, with TRBD1 matching over 10 bases. Germline V gives CDR1 LGHNA, CDR2 YSLEER. The CDR3 spans 14 residues. V shed 4 bases, J shed 5 bases, and the junction held 1 base outside the gene matches. The CDR3: CASSRDRGTGELFF. The CDR3 DNA reads as TGCGCCAGCAGCCGGGACAGGGGTACCGGGGAGCTGTTTTTT.

This clonotype was found a few times. The rearrangement links TRBV12-3 or TRBV12-4 to TRBJ1-5, with D tentatively TRBD1 (5 bases). Trimming took off 6 bases at V and 2 bases at J, with 8 bases between the two ends. This CDR3 region has 13 residues. The DNA of the CDR3 is TGTGCCAGCAGCCCGGGGCGCAATCAGCCCCAGCATTTT. It encodes CASSPGRNQPQHF.

Only a few counts were recorded for this clonotype. The chain has TRBV4-1 and TRBJ1-1; D unresolved. The ends were cut back, 6 bases at V and 3 bases at J, with 11 bases in the middle. The CDR3 has 13 residues. Looked up from germline, CDR1 is MGHRA and CDR2 is YSYEKL. The CDR3 DNA is TGCGCCAGCAGACGAAAAGAGGACACTGAAGCTTTCTTT. Translating it yields CASRRKEDTEAFF.

The genes are TRBV14 and TRBJ2-7, with D perhaps matching TRBD1 (5 bases). V lost 4 bases, J lost 6 bases, and 13 bases lay in between. Per germline, CDR1 SGHDN and CDR2 FVKESK. CDR3 length: 13 residues. The CDR3 DNA reads as TGTGCCAGCAGCCGGGCAGGGCGTCTCGAGCAGTACTTC. Its translation is CASSRAGRLEQYF.

V usage is TRBV20-1 and J usage is TRBJ2-5; unclear D gene. Trimming cost V 5 bases and J 7 bases, with 14 bases left between them. This CDR3 region has 12 residues. CDR1 and CDR2 (germline): DFQATT, SNEGSKA (reference sequence). The CDR3 nucleotides are TGCAGTGCTTTTGTCGGGTTCGGGACCCAGTACTTC. This codes for CSAFVGFGTQYF.

This clonotype was seen many times. The chain is built from TRBV4-2 and TRBJ2-4; TRBD1 aligns across 9 bases. Germline CDR1 LGHNA, CDR2 YNFKEQ. V dropped 4 bases and J dropped 11; count of bases not matched to a gene: 6. CDR3 length equals 13 residues. CDR3 bases: TGTGCCAGCAGCCGGGGACAGGGTGCCCTTCAGTACTTC. This gives the protein CASSRGQGALQYF.

The table lists this clonotype with a few counts. This sequence joins TRBV28 and TRBJ2-6; D is perhaps TRBD1 (7 bases). The V gene lost 6 bases and the J gene lost 2 bases, with 20 bases spanning the gap. The CDR3 sequence is 18 residues long. The germline V gene has CDR1 MDHEN and CDR2 SYDVKM. CDR3 residues: CASSVPVGGGAGANVLTF. CDR3 DNA sequence: TGTGCCAGCAGCGTACCCGTAGGAGGGGGCGCTGGGGCCAACGTCCTGACTTTC.